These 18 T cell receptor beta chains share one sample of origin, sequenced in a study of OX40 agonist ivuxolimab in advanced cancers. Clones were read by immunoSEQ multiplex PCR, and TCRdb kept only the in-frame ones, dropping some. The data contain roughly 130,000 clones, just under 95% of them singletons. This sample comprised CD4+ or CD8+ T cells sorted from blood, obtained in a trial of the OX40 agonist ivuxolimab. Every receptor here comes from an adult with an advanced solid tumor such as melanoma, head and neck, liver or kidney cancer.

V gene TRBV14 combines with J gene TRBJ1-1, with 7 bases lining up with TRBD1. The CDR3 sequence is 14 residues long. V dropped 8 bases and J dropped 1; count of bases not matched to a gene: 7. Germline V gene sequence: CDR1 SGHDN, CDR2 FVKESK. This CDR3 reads CASGTAHSNTEAFF. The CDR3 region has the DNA TGTGCCAGCGGGACAGCCCACTCGAACACTGAAGCTTTCTTT.

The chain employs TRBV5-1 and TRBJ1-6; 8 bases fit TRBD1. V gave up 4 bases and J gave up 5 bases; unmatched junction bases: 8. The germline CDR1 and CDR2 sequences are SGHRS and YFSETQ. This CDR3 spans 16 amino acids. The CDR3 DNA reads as TGCGCCAGCAGCGTTATTCCGGGACAGGATAATTCACCCCTCCACTTT. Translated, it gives CASSVIPGQDNSPLHF. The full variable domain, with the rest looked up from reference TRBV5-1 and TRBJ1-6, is KAGVTQTPRYLIKTRGQQVTLSCSPISGHRSVSWYQQTPGQGLQFLFEYFSETQRNKGNFPGRFSGRQFSNSRSEMNVSTLELGDSALYLCASSVIPGQDNSPLHFGNGTRLTVT.

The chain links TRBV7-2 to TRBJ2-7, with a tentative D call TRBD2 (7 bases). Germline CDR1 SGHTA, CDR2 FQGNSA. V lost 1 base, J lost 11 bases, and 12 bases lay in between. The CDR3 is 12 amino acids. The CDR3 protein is CASSLGEGGKYF. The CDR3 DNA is TGTGCCAGCAGCTTAGGCGAGGGGGGGAAGTACTTC.

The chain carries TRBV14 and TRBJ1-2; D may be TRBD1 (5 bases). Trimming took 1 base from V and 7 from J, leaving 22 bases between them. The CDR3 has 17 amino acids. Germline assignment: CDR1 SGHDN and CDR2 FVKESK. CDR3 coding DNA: TGTGCCAGCAGCCAAGCGAGTGCCGAGGTGGGGGGGACTGGCTACACCTTC. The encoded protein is CASSQASAEVGGTGYTF.

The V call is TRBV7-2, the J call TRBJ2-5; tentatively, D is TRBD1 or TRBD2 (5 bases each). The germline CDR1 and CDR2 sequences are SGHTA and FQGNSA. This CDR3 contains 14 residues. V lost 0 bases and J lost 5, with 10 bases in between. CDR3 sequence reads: CASSLARGRETQYF. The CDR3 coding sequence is TGTGCCAGCAGCTTAGCTAGGGGACGGGAGACCCAGTACTTC.

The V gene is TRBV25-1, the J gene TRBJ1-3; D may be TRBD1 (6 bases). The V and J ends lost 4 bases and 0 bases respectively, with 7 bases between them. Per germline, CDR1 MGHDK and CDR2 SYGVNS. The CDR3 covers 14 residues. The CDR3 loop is CASSATGSGNTIYF. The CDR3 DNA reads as TGTGCCAGCAGTGCGACAGGCTCTGGAAACACCATATATTTT.

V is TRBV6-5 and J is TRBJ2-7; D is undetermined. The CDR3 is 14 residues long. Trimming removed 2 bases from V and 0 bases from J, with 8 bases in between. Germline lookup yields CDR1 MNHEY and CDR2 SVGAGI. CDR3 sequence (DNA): TGTGCCAGCAGTTACCCAGACAACTCCTACGAGCAGTACTTC. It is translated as CASSYPDNSYEQYF.

The CDR3 loop reads CASSLSDYGEQFF. In DNA form, the CDR3 reads TGTGCCAGCAGCCTCTCTGATTACGGTGAGCAGTTCTTC. The chain has TRBV7-9 and TRBJ2-1, with D uncertain. CDR3 length: 13 amino acids. From germline, CDR1 is SEHNR and CDR2 FQNEAQ (reference sequence). The V gene lost 5 bases and the J gene lost 9 bases, with 14 bases spanning the gap.

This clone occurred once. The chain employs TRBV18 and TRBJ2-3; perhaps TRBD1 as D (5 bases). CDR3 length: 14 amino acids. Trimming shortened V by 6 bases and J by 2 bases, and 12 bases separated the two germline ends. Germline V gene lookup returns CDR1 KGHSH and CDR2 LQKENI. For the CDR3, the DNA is TGTGCCAGCTCCCAGACAGTCTCCACAGATACGCAGTATTTT. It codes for CASSQTVSTDTQYF.

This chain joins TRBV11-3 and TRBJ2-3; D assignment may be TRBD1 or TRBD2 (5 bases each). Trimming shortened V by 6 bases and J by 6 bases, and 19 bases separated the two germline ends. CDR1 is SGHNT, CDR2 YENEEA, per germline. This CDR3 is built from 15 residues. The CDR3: CASSKGTELSDTQYF. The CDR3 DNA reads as TGTGCCAGCAGTAAAGGGACCGAGCTTTCGGATACGCAGTATTTT.

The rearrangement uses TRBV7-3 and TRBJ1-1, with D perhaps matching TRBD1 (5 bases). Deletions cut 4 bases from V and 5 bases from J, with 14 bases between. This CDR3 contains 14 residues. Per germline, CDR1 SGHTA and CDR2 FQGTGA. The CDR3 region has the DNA TGTGCCAGCAGCTCGACAGAGCTGGTTACTGAAGCTTTCTTT. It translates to CASSSTELVTEAFF.

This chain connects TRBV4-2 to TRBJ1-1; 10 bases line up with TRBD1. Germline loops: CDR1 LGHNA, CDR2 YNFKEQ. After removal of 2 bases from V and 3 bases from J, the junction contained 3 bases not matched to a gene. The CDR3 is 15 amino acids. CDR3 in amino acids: CASSQPGTGDTEAFF. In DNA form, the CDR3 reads TGTGCCAGCAGCCAACCCGGGACAGGGGACACTGAAGCTTTCTTT.

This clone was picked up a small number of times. The DNA for the CDR3 is TGTGCCACGAGGGTACGAGGTAGCACAGATACGCAGTATTTT. It encodes CATRVRGSTDTQYF. This chain uses TRBV7-8 with TRBJ2-3, with a possible D match to TRBD2 (5 bases). Trimming took 10 bases from V and 0 from J, leaving 14 bases between them. The CDR3 spans 14 residues. The V gene's germline CDR1 is SGHVS and CDR2 FQNEAQ.

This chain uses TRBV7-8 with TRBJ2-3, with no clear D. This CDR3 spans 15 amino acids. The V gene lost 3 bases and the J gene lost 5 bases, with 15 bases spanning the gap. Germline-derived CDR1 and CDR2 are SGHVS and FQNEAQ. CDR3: CASSLKSSRVDTQYF. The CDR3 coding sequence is TGTGCCAGCAGCTTGAAATCCAGTCGAGTAGATACGCAGTATTTT.

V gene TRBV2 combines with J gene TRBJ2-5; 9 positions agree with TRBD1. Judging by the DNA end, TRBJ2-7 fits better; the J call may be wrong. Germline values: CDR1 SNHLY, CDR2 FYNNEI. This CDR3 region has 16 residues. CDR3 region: CASSPSLGTGYNEQYF. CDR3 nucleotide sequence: TGTGCCAGCAGCCCAAGCTTGGGGACAGGGTATAACGAGCAGTACTTC.

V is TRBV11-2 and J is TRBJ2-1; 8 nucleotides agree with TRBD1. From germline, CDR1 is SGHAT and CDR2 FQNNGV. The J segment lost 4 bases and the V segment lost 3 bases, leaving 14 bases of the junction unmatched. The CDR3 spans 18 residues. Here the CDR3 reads CASSLGLKGQELYNEQFF. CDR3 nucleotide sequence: TGTGCCAGCAGCTTGGGACTGAAGGGACAGGAATTATACAATGAGCAGTTCTTC.

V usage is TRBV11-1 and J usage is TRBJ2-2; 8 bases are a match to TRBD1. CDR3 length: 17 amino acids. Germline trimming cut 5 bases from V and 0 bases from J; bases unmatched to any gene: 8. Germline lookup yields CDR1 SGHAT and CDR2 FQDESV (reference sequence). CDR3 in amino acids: CASSLWRTGTNTGELFF. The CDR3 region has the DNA TGTGCCAGCAGCCTATGGCGGACAGGGACGAACACCGGGGAGCTGTTTTTT. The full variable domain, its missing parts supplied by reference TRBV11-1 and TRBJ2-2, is EAEVAQSPRYKITEKSQAVAFWCDPISGHATLYWYRQILGQGPELLVQFQDESVVDDSQLPKDRFSAERLKGVDSTLKIQPAELGDSAMYLCASSLWRTGTNTGELFFGEGSRLTVL.

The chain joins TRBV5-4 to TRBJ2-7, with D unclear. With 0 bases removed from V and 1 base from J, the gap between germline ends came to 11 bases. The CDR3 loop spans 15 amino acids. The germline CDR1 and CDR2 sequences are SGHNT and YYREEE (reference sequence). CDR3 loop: CASSLGHGISYEQYF. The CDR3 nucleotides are TGTGCCAGCAGCTTGGGTCACGGAATATCCTACGAGCAGTACTTC. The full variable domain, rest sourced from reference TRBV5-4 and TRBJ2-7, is ETGVTQSPTHLIKTRGQQVTLRCSSQSGHNTVSWYQQALGQGPQFIFQYYREEENGRGNFPPRFSGLQFPNYSSELNVNALELDDSALYLCASSLGHGISYEQYFGPGTRLTVT.